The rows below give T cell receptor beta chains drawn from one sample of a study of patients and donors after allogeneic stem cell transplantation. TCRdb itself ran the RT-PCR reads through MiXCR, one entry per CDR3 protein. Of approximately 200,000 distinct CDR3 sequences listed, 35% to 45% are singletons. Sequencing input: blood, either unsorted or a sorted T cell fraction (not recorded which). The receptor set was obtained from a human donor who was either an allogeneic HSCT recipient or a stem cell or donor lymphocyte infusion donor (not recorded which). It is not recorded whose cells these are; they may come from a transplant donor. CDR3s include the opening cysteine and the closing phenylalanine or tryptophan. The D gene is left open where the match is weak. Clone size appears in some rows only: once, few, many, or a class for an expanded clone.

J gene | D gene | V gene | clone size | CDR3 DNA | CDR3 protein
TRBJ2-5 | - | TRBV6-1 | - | TGTGCCAGCTTATTCGGGGTACTCGGCGCGCCCCAGTACTTC | CASLFGVLGAPQYF
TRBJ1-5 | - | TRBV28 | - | TGTGCCAGCAGTCCAGGGCGGGGGTGGCAGCCCCAGCATTTT | CASSPGRGWQPQHF
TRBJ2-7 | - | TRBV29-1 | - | TGCAGCGCCCGGGACGGTAGTTCCTACGAGCAGTACTTC | CSARDGSSYEQYF
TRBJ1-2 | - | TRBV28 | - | TGTGCCAGCAGTCCGAAGACTTACCTAGGGGGCTACACCTTC | CASSPKTYLGGYTF
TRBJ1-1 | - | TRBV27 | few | TGTGCCAGCAGTTTATCGGGGGTACAAATTGAAGCTTTCTTT | CASSLSGVQIEAFF
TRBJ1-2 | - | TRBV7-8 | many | TGTGCCAGCAGCGGAGCAGGGGTTGGCTACACCTTC | CASSGAGVGYTF
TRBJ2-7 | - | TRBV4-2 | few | TGTGCCAGCAGCCAAGATCCCCGGAGCTCCTACGAGCAGTACTTC | CASSQDPRSSYEQYF
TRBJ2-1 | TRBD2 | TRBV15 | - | TGTGCCACCAGCCCGACTAGCGGGAAGTACAATGAGCAGTTCTTC | CATSPTSGKYNEQFF
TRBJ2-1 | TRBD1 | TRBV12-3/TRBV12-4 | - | TGTGCCAGCAGTTTAAGGGGACAGGGGGCCTACAATGAGCAGTTCTTC | CASSLRGQGAYNEQFF
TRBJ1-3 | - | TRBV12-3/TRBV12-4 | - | TGTGCCGTGAGGCCTGGAAACACCATATATTTT | CAVRPGNTIYF
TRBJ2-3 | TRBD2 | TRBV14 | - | TGTGCCAGCAGCCCCCCCCGACTAGCAAGCACAGATACGCAGTATTTT | CASSPPRLASTDTQYF
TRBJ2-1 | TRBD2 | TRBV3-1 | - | TGTGCCAGCAGCGGGACTAGCGGGGGGTACAATGAGCAGTTCTTC | CASSGTSGGYNEQFF